This T cell receptor (beta chain) is from a study of blood T cell repertoires in COVID-19. The overall study: Italy, Spain and the United States were the sources of the convalescent and acute COVID-19 samples.

The CDR3 is made up of 16 amino acids. Trimming at V came to 1 base and at J to 7 bases, leaving 10 bases not matched to a gene. CDR1 is KGHSH, CDR2 LQKENI, per germline. As handled by the study authors: Scientists estimated how many nucleated cells there were by amplifying reference gene primers. TCRdb's copy holds only in-frame clones and misses some; the assay was immunoSEQ multiplex PCR. That table furnishes V, J and clone size, whereas the DNA furnished D and trimming. The sample shows approximately 35,000 clones, about 79% of them seen only once. This chain joins TRBV18 and TRBJ1-5; 7 bases agree with TRBD1. Source material: peripheral blood. The TCR was taken from a human donor in a cohort sampled during active COVID-19. CDR3 sequence (DNA): TGTGCCAGCTCACCACGGAGACAGGGACCGGGGCAGCCCCAGCATTTT. Its protein product is CASSPRRQGPGQPQHF.